This T cell receptor (beta chain) was sequenced for a study of shared T cell receptors in the human thymus. Germline V lookup: CDR1 SEHNR, CDR2 FQNEAQ (reference sequence). This CDR3 contains 13 residues. V gave up 5 bases and J gave up 6 bases; unmatched junction bases: 4. The protocol was immunoSEQ multiplex PCR, while the TCRdb copy is restricted to in-frame clones and leaves out a portion. The top ten clones hold less than 0.015% of a sample with about 500,000 clones, 78% of them seen once. This same sample was also part of a study on human thymus T cells. From that report: Healthy Finnish infants having corrective surgery for congenital heart defects served as donors. Gene usage (both V and J) appeared biased in thymic and blood repertoires.

Sequenced: thymocytes. The rearrangement joins TRBV7-9 to TRBJ1-5; TRBD1 agrees at 7 bases. This sequence originates from a boy under three years old with a congenital heart defect. The CDR3 sequence: CASSDRVGQPQHF. In nucleotides, the CDR3 is TGTGCCAGCAGCGACAGGGTGGGTCAGCCCCAGCATTTT. The whole variable domain, filled in from reference TRBV7-9 and TRBJ1-5, reads DTGVSQNPRHKITKRGQNVTFRCDPISEHNRLYWYRQTLGQGPEFLTYFQNEAQLEKSRLLSDRFSAERPKGSFSTLEIQRTEQGDSAMYLCASSDRVGQPQHFGDGTRLSIL.